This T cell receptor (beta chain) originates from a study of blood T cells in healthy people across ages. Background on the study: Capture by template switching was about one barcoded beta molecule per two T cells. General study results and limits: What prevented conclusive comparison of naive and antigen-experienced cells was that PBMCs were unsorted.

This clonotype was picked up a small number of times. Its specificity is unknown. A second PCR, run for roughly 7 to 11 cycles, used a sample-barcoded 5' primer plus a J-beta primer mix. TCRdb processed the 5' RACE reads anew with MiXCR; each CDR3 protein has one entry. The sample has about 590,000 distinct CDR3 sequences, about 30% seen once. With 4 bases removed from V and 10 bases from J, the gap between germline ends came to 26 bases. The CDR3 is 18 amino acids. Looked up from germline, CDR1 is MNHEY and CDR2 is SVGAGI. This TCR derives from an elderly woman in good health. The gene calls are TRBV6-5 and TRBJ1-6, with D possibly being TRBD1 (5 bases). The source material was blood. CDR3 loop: CASSFSPPGQGYVSPLHF. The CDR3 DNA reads TGTGCCAGCAGTTTTTCCCCCCCTGGGCAGGGATATGTGTCACCCCTCCACTTT.